These T cell receptor beta chains were read from a single sample in a study of blood T cell repertoires in COVID-19. The repertoire was sequenced with immunoSEQ multiplex PCR; TCRdb's copy has only in-frame clones and lacks some. The data hold a few hundred thousand clones, with around 92% observed a single time. The specimen sequenced was peripheral blood. The receptors were sampled from a man younger than 35 who had recovered from COVID-19. CDR3s leave out the opening cysteine and the closing phenylalanine or tryptophan. Each record gives: V gene, CDR3 protein.

TRBV5-1,ASSEGNTGELF
TRBV12-3/TRBV12-4,ASKATGNYEQY
TRBV24-1,ATSDSVNRNEQF
TRBV10-3,AISPTAGPYEQY
TRBV3-1/TRBV3-2,ASSHSSGRIDEQF
TRBV11-2,ASSAPREYGYT
TRBV19,ASSIVGAGTSGYEQY
TRBV19,ATTAPTGEVNYGYT
TRBV21-1,ASSPQRQGNNEKLF
TRBV4-2,ASSASGGANTEAF
TRBV3-1/TRBV3-2,ASSQGERGNGYT
TRBV10-1,ASRDGQGGNYYGYT
TRBV20-1,SARGSEAF
TRBV2,ASSGAGGLYNEQF
TRBV15,ATSTGGEEQF
TRBV12-3/TRBV12-4,ANTSLDHQPQH
TRBV5-1,ASSPRGDGLYGYT
TRBV6-6,ASSRGQAYSNQPQH
TRBV5-6,ASSSPGTSYEQY
TRBV2,ASSEGQGYHEQY
TRBV19,ASSPAPGTYEQY
TRBV5-1,ASSSYPGETQY
TRBV7-9,ASSLSAASGNTIY
TRBV5-1,ASSFDGHNTEAF
TRBV2,ASSGGDTQY
TRBV27,ASSNPNGGAYGYT
TRBV19,ASGQGGNQPQH
TRBV7-9,ASSLGQGDQPQH
TRBV5-1,ASSRQGVGNSPLH
TRBV11-2,ASSSLGQGRADTQY
TRBV6-5,ASRGQGSRETQY
TRBV7-2,ASSIQGNLGNTIY
TRBV6-2/TRBV6-3,ASSYRRMNTEAF
TRBV14,ASSQFLGGRDYEQY
TRBV7-2,ASSSRQAEAGSNEKLF
TRBV10-3,AISESGTVGDQPQH
TRBV7-3,ASSSHPLVQGTDTQY
TRBV30,AWSLRAAGEQY
TRBV12-3/TRBV12-4,ASRPQGYEQF
TRBV9,ASSGRDTGAGGYT
TRBV7-8,ASTGPGTPNTGELF
TRBV7-3,ASSLIGAGELF
TRBV19,ASSIQNSPLH
TRBV19,ASSRSRADEAF
TRBV29-1,SVGRANPGNEQF
TRBV30,AWSSSSGIYEQY
TRBV11-2,ASSLSGTGEKLF
TRBV9,ASSVEPTTNTDTQY
TRBV27,ASSLLGLNTGELF
TRBV18,ASSPRGSGELF
TRBV24-1,ATSDSLSGRSSYNEQF
TRBV5-1,ASSLATGGAGTKNIQY
TRBV3-1/TRBV3-2,ASSQGLGVGTTEAF
TRBV6-5,ASSYLTGGYGYT
TRBV9,ASSPGGSGNTIY
TRBV3-1/TRBV3-2,ASSHRDRGPDEQY
TRBV9,ASSRTGSYEQY
TRBV7-2,ASSLYLYNEQF
TRBV6-5,ASSPPGGDTIY